Shown below are 25 T cell receptor beta chains from a single sample sequenced in a study of blood T cell repertoires in COVID-19. Method: immunoSEQ multiplex PCR; TCRdb's copy keeps in-frame clones and lacks some. The table includes 110,000 or so clones, around 80% detected once. Material for sequencing was peripheral blood. The receptors originated from a woman of 80 years or more with active or convalescent COVID-19.

The chain recombines TRBV9 with TRBJ2-2, with D maybe TRBD1 (5 bases). CDR3 length: 13 residues. Trimming removed 5 bases from V and 6 bases from J, with 11 bases in between. The germline V gene has CDR1 SGDLS and CDR2 YYNGEE. The CDR3 sequence is CASSLGQSGELFF. CDR3 sequence (DNA): TGTGCCAGCAGTCTCGGACAATCCGGGGAGCTGTTTTTT.

This clone showed up just a few times. One end of the junction is discordant with germline, which a read error may explain. This rearrangement joins TRBV7-7 to TRBJ2-5, with no clear D. The CDR3 is made up of 15 amino acids. Germline assignment: CDR1 SSHAT and CDR2 FNYEAQ (reference sequence). The CDR3 here is CASSLVPLGQETQYF. DNA for the CDR3: TGTGCTAGCAGCTTAGTCCCACTCGGGCAAGAGACCCAGTACTTC. The complete variable domain, with remaining parts taken from reference TRBV7-7 and TRBJ2-5, reads GAGVSQSPRYKVTKRGQDVTLRCDPISSHATLYWYQQALGQGPEFLTYFNYEAQPDKSGLPSDRFSAERPEGSISTLTIQRTEQRDSAMYRCASSLVPLGQETQYFGPGTRLLVL.

In this sample, this clone turned up once. The chain links TRBV7-8 to TRBJ1-2; TRBD1 might be the D (6 bases). CDR3 length: 15 residues. CDR1 SGHVS and CDR2 FQNEAQ come from the germline V gene. The V gene lost 6 bases and the J gene lost 5 bases, with 19 bases spanning the gap. CDR3 sequence reads: CASSSWGGALYGYTF. In DNA form, the CDR3 reads TGTGCCAGCAGTTCTTGGGGGGGCGCGTTGTATGGCTACACCTTC.

This chain links TRBV5-4 with TRBJ2-1, with 7 bases matching TRBD2. The CDR3 extends over 15 amino acids. The J segment lost 3 bases and the V segment lost 1 base, leaving 4 bases of the junction unmatched. Germline-derived CDR1 and CDR2 are SGHNT and YYREEE (reference sequence). This CDR3 reads CASSLSGLGYNEQFF. The CDR3 nucleotides are TGTGCCAGCAGCTTGTCAGGACTAGGCTACAATGAGCAGTTCTTC. The variable domain in full, completed from reference TRBV5-4 and TRBJ2-1, reads ETGVTQSPTHLIKTRGQQVTLRCSSQSGHNTVSWYQQALGQGPQFIFQYYREEENGRGNFPPRFSGLQFPNYSSELNVNALELDDSALYLCASSLSGLGYNEQFFGPGTRLTVL.

This rearrangement joins TRBV6-6 to TRBJ1-4, with D uncertain. V was pared by 6 bases and J by 5 bases, with 13 bases between. CDR3 length: 14 amino acids. The germline V gene has CDR1 MNHNY and CDR2 SVGAGI (reference sequence). CDR3 region: CASSWLGSNEKLFF. Written as DNA, the CDR3 is TGTGCCAGCAGCTGGCTAGGCTCGAATGAAAAACTGTTTTTT.

V and J are TRBV19 and TRBJ2-2; 9 positions agree with TRBD2. Germline trimming cut 11 bases from V and 1 base from J; bases unmatched to any gene: 17. The CDR3 totals 18 residues. Per germline, CDR1 LNHDA and CDR2 SQIVND (reference sequence). CDR3 DNA: TGTGCCCTAGGCACTGGGACTAGCTCTACACTGAACACCGGGGAGCTGTTTTTT. Translated, it gives CALGTGTSSTLNTGELFF.

The CDR3 coding sequence is TGCGCCAGCTGGGACAGTTACACTGAAGCTTTCTTT. Amino acids: CASWDSYTEAFF. The chain recombines TRBV10-2 with TRBJ1-1, with TRBD1 matching over 7 bases. CDR1 and CDR2 (germline): WSHSY, SAAADI. V lost 8 bases, J lost 3 bases, and 3 bases stayed unmatched. The CDR3 contains 12 residues.

The chain has TRBV18 and TRBJ1-5, with a tentative D call TRBD1 (5 bases). CDR1 and CDR2 (germline): KGHSH, LQKENI. V was trimmed by 2 bases and J by 5 bases, leaving 16 bases between them. CDR3 length: 16 amino acids. The DNA for the CDR3 is TGTGCCAGCTCACCAAAGGACACCCTGGGGTATCAGCCCCAGCATTTT. This codes for CASSPKDTLGYQPQHF.

The chain combines TRBV2 with TRBJ2-5, with 9 bases matching TRBD2. The trim removed 5 bases at V and 4 bases at J, leaving 8 bases unmatched. Germline V gives CDR1 SNHLY, CDR2 FYNNEI. The CDR3 has 15 residues. CDR3: CASSWVAGGRETQYF. The CDR3, as DNA: TGTGCCAGCAGTTGGGTTGCGGGAGGGAGAGAGACCCAGTACTTC.

The chain uses TRBV28 and TRBJ2-7; TRBD1 aligns across 8 bases. CDR3 length equals 14 residues. CDR1 MDHEN and CDR2 SYDVKM come from the germline V gene. After removal of 5 bases from V and 2 bases from J, the junction contained 5 bases not matched to a gene. CDR3: CASSPTGGTYEQYF. The CDR3 DNA sequence: TGTGCCAGCAGTCCTACAGGGGGAACCTACGAGCAGTACTTC. Supplemented by reference TRBV28 and TRBJ2-7, the full variable domain reads DVKVTQSSRYLVKRTGEKVFLECVQDMDHENMFWYRQDPGLGLRLIYFSYDVKMKEKGDIPEGYSVSREKKERFSLILESASTNQTSMYLCASSPTGGTYEQYFGPGTRLTVT.

The rearrangement uses TRBV9 and TRBJ1-6; D gene unclear. The CDR3 runs to 15 residues. Per germline, CDR1 SGDLS and CDR2 YYNGEE. Trimming removed 2 bases at V and 6 bases at J, with 12 bases between. The CDR3 nucleotides read TGTGCCAGCAGCGTCCTCGGGATTTCTAATTCACCCCTCCACTTT. Residues: CASSVLGISNSPLHF.

The rearrangement links TRBV7-6 to TRBJ2-1; 7 nucleotides align to TRBD2. CDR3 length: 17 residues. V trimming: 1 base; J trimming: 5 bases; junction bases outside the gene matches: 11. The germline CDR1 and CDR2 sequences are SGHVS and FNYEAQ. CDR3 residues: CASSLVGVGGFNNEQFF. In DNA, the CDR3 is TGTGCCAGCAGCTTAGTCGGTGTGGGGGGGTTCAACAATGAGCAGTTCTTC.

This clone was seen just once. The chain recombines TRBV28 with TRBJ1-6, with 12 bases fitting TRBD1. V dropped 4 bases and J dropped 9; count of bases not matched to a gene: 1. CDR3 size: 14 residues. The V gene's germline CDR1 is MDHEN and CDR2 SYDVKM. This CDR3 reads CASSWDRGPSPLHF. The CDR3 DNA sequence: TGTGCCAGCAGTTGGGACAGGGGGCCTTCACCCCTCCACTTT.

This chain uses TRBV18 with TRBJ1-5; 7 bases align to TRBD1. This CDR3 contains 14 residues. Trimming removed 3 bases from V and 6 bases from J; junction bases left unmatched: 5. CDR1 is KGHSH, CDR2 LQKENI, per germline. CDR3 residues: CASSPSGGIQPQHF. Here the CDR3 DNA reads TGTGCCAGCTCACCCTCAGGGGGGATTCAGCCCCAGCATTTT.

The chain carries TRBV9 and TRBJ2-1, with TRBD2 matching over 9 bases. The CDR3 length is 16 residues. Trimming cost V 4 bases and J 3 bases; bases outside gene matches: 8. Germline V gene lookup returns CDR1 SGDLS and CDR2 YYNGEE. This CDR3 is CASSPVAGGIYNEQFF. The CDR3 DNA reads as TGTGCCAGCAGCCCCGTGGCGGGAGGGATCTACAATGAGCAGTTCTTC.

CDR3 sequence (DNA): TGTGCCAGCAGCCGGGGACTAGCGGCGAGAGATACGCAGTATTTT. Translation gives CASSRGLAARDTQYF. V gene TRBV3-1 (or the pseudogene TRBV3-2) combines with J gene TRBJ2-3; 11 bases agree with TRBD2. The CDR3 is 15 amino acids. The germline CDR1 and CDR2 sequences are LGHDT and YNNKEL (reference sequence). V lost 4 bases, J lost 5 bases, and 5 bases stayed unmatched.

The chain links TRBV7-8 to TRBJ1-2; the D is unclear. Trimming stripped 1 base from V and 6 bases from J, with 6 bases between. This CDR3 has 12 amino acids. From germline, CDR1 is SGHVS and CDR2 FQNEAQ. The CDR3 region is CASSLDENGYTF. The CDR3, as DNA: TGTGCCAGCAGCTTAGACGAGAATGGCTACACCTTC. The full variable domain, in which reference TRBV7-8 and TRBJ1-2 provide the parts outside the CDR3, is GAGVSQSPRYKVAKRGQDVALRCDPISGHVSLFWYQQALGQGPEFLTYFQNEAQLDKSGLPSDRFFAERPEGSVSTLKIQRTQQEDSAVYLCASSLDENGYTFGSGTRLTVV.

The chain combines TRBV18 with TRBJ1-2; D possibly corresponds to TRBD1 (6 bases). The CDR3 length is 15 residues. Trimming cost V 2 bases and J 3 bases, with 13 bases left between them. Germline CDR1 KGHSH, CDR2 LQKENI. The CDR3 reads CASSPGRGADYGYTF. CDR3 nucleotide sequence: TGTGCCAGCTCACCAGGCAGGGGCGCGGACTATGGCTACACCTTC.

V is TRBV28 and J is TRBJ2-3, with D perhaps TRBD2 (6 bases). Germline V gives CDR1 MDHEN, CDR2 SYDVKM. V was trimmed by 5 bases and J by 1 base, leaving 10 bases between them. The CDR3 is made up of 14 amino acids. The DNA of the CDR3 is TGTGCCAGCAGTCGGTCTAGCGGCACAGATACGCAGTATTTT. It encodes CASSRSSGTDTQYF.

This chain joins TRBV5-1 and TRBJ2-7, with 7 nucleotides matching TRBD1. Germline values: CDR1 SGHRS, CDR2 YFSETQ. The CDR3 is made up of 14 amino acids. The V gene end was trimmed by 3 bases and the J gene end by 3 bases; junction bases not matched to a gene: 6. In nucleotides, the CDR3 is TGCGCCAGCAGCTCGGGACAGCTATTCTACGAGCAGTACTTC. It specifies CASSSGQLFYEQYF.

The chain is built from TRBV4-1 and TRBJ1-1, with D maybe TRBD1 (5 bases). Germline CDR1 MGHRA, CDR2 YSYEKL. Trimming took 0 bases from V and 5 from J, leaving 10 bases between them. The CDR3 runs to 14 residues. CDR3 DNA: TGCGCCAGCAGCCAAGATTTGGGGGGGACTGAAGCTTTCTTT. This encodes CASSQDLGGTEAFF.

This rearrangement joins TRBV5-1 to TRBJ2-3, with 11 bases aligning to TRBD2. Germline assignment: CDR1 SGHRS and CDR2 YFSETQ. The J segment lost 5 bases and the V segment lost 0 bases, leaving 11 bases of the junction unmatched. The CDR3 is made up of 18 amino acids. The CDR3: CASSLDLQLAGAGDTQYF. CDR3 coding DNA: TGCGCCAGCAGCTTGGATTTACAACTAGCGGGAGCGGGAGATACGCAGTATTTT. Full variable domain (rest looked up from reference TRBV5-1 and TRBJ2-3): KAGVTQTPRYLIKTRGQQVTLSCSPISGHRSVSWYQQTPGQGLQFLFEYFSETQRNKGNFPGRFSGRQFSNSRSEMNVSTLELGDSALYLCASSLDLQLAGAGDTQYFGPGTRLTVL.

This sequence joins TRBV7-8 and TRBJ2-7; 7 bases line up with TRBD2. The CDR3 length is 17 residues. Germline V gives CDR1 SGHVS, CDR2 FQNEAQ. After removal of 8 bases from V and 5 bases from J, the junction contained 21 bases not matched to a gene. This chain's CDR3 is CASQRDGGTVGNDEQYF. The CDR3 DNA reads TGTGCCAGCCAGCGGGACGGCGGGACCGTGGGAAACGACGAGCAGTACTTC.

This chain joins TRBV7-9 and TRBJ2-2; TRBD2 might be the D (6 bases). This CDR3 has 15 residues. The germline gives CDR1 SEHNR, CDR2 FQNEAQ (reference sequence). The V and J ends lost 5 bases and 1 base respectively, with 11 bases between them. CDR3 sequence: CASSPGTGNTGELFF. As DNA, the CDR3 is TGTGCCAGCAGCCCGGGGACTGGGAACACCGGGGAGCTGTTTTTT.

This sequence joins TRBV3-1 (or the pseudogene TRBV3-2) and TRBJ1-5; D might be TRBD1 (5 bases). CDR1 and CDR2 (germline): LGHDT, YNNKEL (reference sequence). The length of the CDR3 is 13 residues. V was pared by 4 bases and J by 4 bases, with 8 bases between. The CDR3 DNA reads TGTGCCAGCAGCCGATACAGGAATCAGCCCCAGCATTTT. It codes for CASSRYRNQPQHF.